The next 10 T cell receptor beta chains were all read from a single sample in a study of molecular identifiers for immune sequencing clone quantification. TCRdb ran MiXCR on the PCR reads and lists one entry per CDR3 protein. The sample includes about 630,000 distinct CDR3 sequences, roughly 27% of them seen just once. Sequencing was done on a sample of naive CD8+ T cells from blood, with Jurkat cell RNA spiked in. Regarding subset: FACS-sorted CD8+CD4-CCR7+CD45RA+ naive T cells. Receptor source: a human donor in good health. Some libraries in this study had Jurkat cell RNA spiked in.

This clonotype was observed at least ten times. The gene calls are TRBV7-9 and TRBJ2-3, with TRBD1 as a possible D gene (5 bases). Germline CDR1 and CDR2: SEHNR and FQNEAQ (reference sequence). V was trimmed by 4 bases and J by 4 bases, leaving 9 bases between them. This CDR3 is 13 amino acids long. The CDR3 is CASSSPRADTQYF. Here the CDR3 DNA reads TGTGCCAGCAGCTCTCCCAGGGCAGATACGCAGTATTTT.

This clonotype has more than one count but fewer than ten. A clone one base away is much larger, so this may be a read error. This chain connects TRBV29-1 to TRBJ1-1; D call uncertain. The CDR3 runs 11 residues. Looked up from germline, CDR1 is SQVTM and CDR2 is ANQGSEA. V lost 4 bases and J lost 8, with 11 bases in between. The CDR3 loop reads CSVVAVTEAFF. Here the CDR3 DNA reads TGCAGCGTTGTGGCGGTCACCGAAGCTTTCTTT.

This clonotype was counted between two and nine times. The gene calls are TRBV4-1 and TRBJ2-7; tentative D call: TRBD1 (6 bases). The CDR3 length is 18 residues. The V gene's germline CDR1 is MGHRA and CDR2 YSYEKL. Trimming cost V 2 bases and J 0 bases, with 20 bases left between them. The CDR3 DNA reads TGCGCCAGCAGCCAATTATCCTTGGGTCAGGGGACCTCCTACGAGCAGTACTTC. Amino acids: CASSQLSLGQGTSYEQYF.

To note about this clonotype: With a much larger clone just one base away, this may be a read error. The chain couples TRBV7-2 to TRBJ2-3, with TRBD2 matching 8 bases. The CDR3 spans 14 residues. V lost 8 bases, J lost 4 bases, and 8 bases stayed unmatched. The V gene's germline CDR1 is SGHTA and CDR2 FQGNSA. DNA for the CDR3: TGTGCCAGCGGCTCCGGGCGGGGGGCAGATACGCAGTATTTT. It translates to CASGSGRGADTQYF.

This chain joins TRBV3-1 and TRBJ2-2; 8 nucleotides line up with TRBD2. The V segment lost 4 bases and the J segment 8 bases; nucleotides outside the gene matches: 6. Germline CDR1 is LGHDT and CDR2 is YNNKEL (reference sequence). The CDR3 is 14 amino acids. CDR3 protein: CASSPETSAGELFF. The CDR3 bases are TGTGCCAGCAGCCCTGAGACTAGCGCGGGGGAGCTGTTTTTT.

This clonotype has a handful of counts. The chain is built from TRBV2 and TRBJ2-1, with 11 bases that match TRBD2. Germline V CDR1 and CDR2: SNHLY, FYNNEI. The CDR3 is made up of 17 amino acids. Unmatched junction bases numbered 9, after V lost 4 bases and J lost 4 bases. Here the CDR3 DNA reads TGTGCCAGCAGTGTCGAAATAGCGGGAGGGGGGTACAATGAGCAGTTCTTC. Translated: CASSVEIAGGGYNEQFF. The full variable domain, in which reference TRBV2 and TRBJ2-1 provide the parts outside the CDR3, is EPEVTQTPSHQVTQMGQEVILRCVPISNHLYFYWYRQILGQKVEFLVSFYNNEISEKSEIFDDQFSVERPDGSNFTLKIRSTKLEDSAMYFCASSVEIAGGGYNEQFFGPGTRLTVL.

V is TRBV28 and J is TRBJ2-7, with TRBD2 as a possible D gene (5 bases). The V gene lost 10 bases and the J gene lost 2 bases, with 12 bases spanning the gap. The length of the CDR3 is 12 residues. Germline V gene sequence: CDR1 MDHEN, CDR2 SYDVKM. CDR3 loop: CANSLGAYEQYF. The CDR3 DNA reads as TGTGCCAACAGCCTCGGGGCCTACGAGCAGTACTTC. Full variable domain (outside the CDR3, taken from reference TRBV28 and TRBJ2-7): DVKVTQSSRYLVKRTGEKVFLECVQDMDHENMFWYRQDPGLGLRLIYFSYDVKMKEKGDIPEGYSVSREKKERFSLILESASTNQTSMYLCANSLGAYEQYFGPGTRLTVT.

A few counts support this clonotype. This sequence joins TRBV30 and TRBJ1-5; D may be TRBD1 (5 bases). Trimming shortened V by 2 bases and J by 1 base, and 6 bases separated the two germline ends. The CDR3 runs to 13 residues. Germline V CDR1 and CDR2: GTSNPN, SVGIG (reference sequence). The CDR3 region has the DNA TGTGCCTGGAGTAGGGACAGCAATCAGCCCCAGCATTTT. Its protein product is CAWSRDSNQPQHF.

This clonotype was picked up many times. The chain carries TRBV27 and TRBJ1-5; D perhaps matches TRBD1 (5 bases). The germline V gene has CDR1 MNHEY and CDR2 SMNVEV (reference sequence). The V and J ends lost 10 bases and 4 bases respectively, with 11 bases between them. The length of the CDR3 is 12 residues. In DNA, the CDR3 is TGTGCCACCAGGCGGGGGAATCAGCCCCAGCATTTT. The encoded protein is CATRRGNQPQHF.

In its sample, this clonotype was seen many times. This sequence joins TRBV6-2 or TRBV6-3 and TRBJ2-4, with unresolved D. V shed 6 bases and J shed 0 bases, with 9 bases lying between them. This CDR3 has 14 amino acids. CDR1 and CDR2 from the germline V gene are MNHEY and SVGEGT. The CDR3 nucleotides read TGTGCCAGCAGCCTCCCCTTAGCCAAAAACATTCAGTACTTC. This translates into CASSLPLAKNIQYF.